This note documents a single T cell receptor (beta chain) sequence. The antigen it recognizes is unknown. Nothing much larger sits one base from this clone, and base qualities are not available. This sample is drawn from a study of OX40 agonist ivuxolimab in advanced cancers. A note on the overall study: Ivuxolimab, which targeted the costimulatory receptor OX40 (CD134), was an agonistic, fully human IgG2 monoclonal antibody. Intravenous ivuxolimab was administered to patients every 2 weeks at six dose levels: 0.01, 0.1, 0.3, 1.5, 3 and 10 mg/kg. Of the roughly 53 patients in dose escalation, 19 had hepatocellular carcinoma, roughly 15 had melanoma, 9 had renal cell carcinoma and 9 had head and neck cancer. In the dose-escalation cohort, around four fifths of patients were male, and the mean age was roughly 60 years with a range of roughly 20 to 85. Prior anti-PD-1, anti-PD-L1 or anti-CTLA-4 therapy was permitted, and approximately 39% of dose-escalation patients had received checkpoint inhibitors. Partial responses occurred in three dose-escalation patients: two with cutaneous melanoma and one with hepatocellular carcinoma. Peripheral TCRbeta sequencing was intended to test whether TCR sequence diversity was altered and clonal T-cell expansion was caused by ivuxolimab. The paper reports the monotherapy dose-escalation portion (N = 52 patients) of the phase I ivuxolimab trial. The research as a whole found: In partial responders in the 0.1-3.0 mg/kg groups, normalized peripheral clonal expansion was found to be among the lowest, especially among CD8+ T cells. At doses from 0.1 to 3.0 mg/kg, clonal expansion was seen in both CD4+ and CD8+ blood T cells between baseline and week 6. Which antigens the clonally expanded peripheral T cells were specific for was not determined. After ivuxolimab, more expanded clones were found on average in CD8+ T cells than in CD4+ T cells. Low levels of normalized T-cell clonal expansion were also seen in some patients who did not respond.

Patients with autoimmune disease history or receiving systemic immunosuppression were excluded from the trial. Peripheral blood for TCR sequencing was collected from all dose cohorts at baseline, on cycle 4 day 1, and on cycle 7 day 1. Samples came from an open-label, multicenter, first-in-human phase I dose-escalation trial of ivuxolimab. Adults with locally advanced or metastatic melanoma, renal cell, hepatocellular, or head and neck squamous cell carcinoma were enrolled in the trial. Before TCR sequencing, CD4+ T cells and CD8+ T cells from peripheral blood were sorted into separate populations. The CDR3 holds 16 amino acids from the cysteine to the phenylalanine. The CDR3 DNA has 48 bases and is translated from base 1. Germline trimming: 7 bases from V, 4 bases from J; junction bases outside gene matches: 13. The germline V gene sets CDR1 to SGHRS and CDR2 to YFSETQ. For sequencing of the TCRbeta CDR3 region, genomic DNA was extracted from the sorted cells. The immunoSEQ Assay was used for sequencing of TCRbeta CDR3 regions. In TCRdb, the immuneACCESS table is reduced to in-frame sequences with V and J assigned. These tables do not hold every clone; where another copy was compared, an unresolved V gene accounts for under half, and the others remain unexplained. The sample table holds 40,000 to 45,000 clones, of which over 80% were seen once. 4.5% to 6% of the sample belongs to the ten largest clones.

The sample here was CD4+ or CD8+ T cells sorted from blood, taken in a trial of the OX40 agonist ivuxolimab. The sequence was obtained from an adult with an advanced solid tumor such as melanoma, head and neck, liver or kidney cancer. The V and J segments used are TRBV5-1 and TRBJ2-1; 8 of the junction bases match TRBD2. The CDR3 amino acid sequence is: CASRPPGLGSYNEQFF. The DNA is TGCGCCAGCCGACCCCCGGGACTAGGATCGTACAATGAGCAGTTCTTC.